This T cell receptor (beta chain) was recovered during a study of post-analysis software for immune sequencing data. Whole-study findings and limits: A handful of TRBV segments occurring more often in patients than controls included TRBV5-6, TRBV5-1 and TRBV20-1. F measure grouped same-batch samples tightly together. Multiple sclerosis patients had significantly lower normalized Chao1 diversity than controls.

The library was made from cDNA and included unique molecular identifiers. Yield was roughly 0.5 million cDNA molecules from about 0.94 to 9.7 million T cells. One entry per CDR3 protein, called by TCRdb with MiXCR from the PCR reads. This sample has about 800,000 distinct CDR3 sequences, with about 32% found just once. This CDR3 comprises 14 residues. Germline CDR1 DFQATT, CDR2 SNEGSKA (reference sequence). On this clonotype: Its antigen remains unidentified.

J is TRBJ1-5 and V is TRBV20-1; D gene unclear. The source is a girl aged 10 to 17 with multiple sclerosis. The sample consisted of blood. CDR3 coding DNA: TGCCCCGGCTTGGACTTACTCCGGATTCAGCCCCAGCATTTT. Its translation is CPGLDLLRIQPQHF.